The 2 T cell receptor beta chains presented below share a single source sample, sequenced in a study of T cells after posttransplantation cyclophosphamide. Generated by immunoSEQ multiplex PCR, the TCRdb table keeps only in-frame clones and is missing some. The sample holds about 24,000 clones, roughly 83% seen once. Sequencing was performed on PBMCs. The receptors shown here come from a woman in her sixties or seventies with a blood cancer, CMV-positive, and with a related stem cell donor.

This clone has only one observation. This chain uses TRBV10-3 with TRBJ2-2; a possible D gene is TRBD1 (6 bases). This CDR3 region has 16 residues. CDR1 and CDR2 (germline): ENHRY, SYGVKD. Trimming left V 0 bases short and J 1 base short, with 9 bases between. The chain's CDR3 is CAISESGHMNTGELFF. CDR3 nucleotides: TGTGCCATCAGTGAGTCGGGACACATGAACACCGGGGAGCTGTTTTTT.

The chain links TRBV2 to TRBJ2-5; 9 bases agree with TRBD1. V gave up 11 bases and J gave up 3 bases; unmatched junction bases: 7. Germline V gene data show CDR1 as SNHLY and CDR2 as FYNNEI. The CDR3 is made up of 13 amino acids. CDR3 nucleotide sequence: TGTGCCGCCCGGGACAGGGTGGAAGAGACCCAGTACTTC. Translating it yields CAARDRVEETQYF.